This TCR beta chain comes out of a study of CD8 T cells in Susac syndrome. Study as a whole: Patients with Susac syndrome were therapy-naive, on corticosteroids, or on intravenous immunoglobulin alone at blood draw.

RNA was extracted with the RNeasy kit, and a quantity of about 0.45 to 1 ug was reverse transcribed using random hexamers. The method of amplification for TCR beta CDR3 was immunoSEQ multiplex PCR, covering 54 Vbeta and 13 Jbeta. TCRdb reanalysed the immunoSEQ multiplex PCR reads using MiXCR and keeps one entry per CDR3 protein. This sample carries 100,000 to 150,000 distinct CDR3 sequences, over 85% of them seen once, and the ten largest clones take approximately 0.2%. Peripheral blood CD8+ and CD4+ T cells were profiled by TCR beta sequencing. After removal of 5 bases from V and 9 bases from J, the junction contained 13 bases not matched to a gene. The CDR3 is 16 residues long. CDR1 is SGHAT and CDR2 is FQNNGV in the germline V gene.

Material for sequencing was CD8+ T cells from PBMCs. V and J are TRBV11-2 and TRBJ2-3, with 11 positions matching TRBD2. The TCR originated in a human donor with Susac syndrome. The CDR3: CASSPTTSGSMRTQYF. CDR3 bases: TGTGCCAGCAGCCCCACCACTAGCGGGAGTATGAGGACGCAGTATTTT.